This TCR beta chain was obtained from a study of PD-1 blockade in classical Hodgkin lymphoma. Study-wide background: Patients were treated with nivolumab at 3 mg/kg, and this was given intravenously every 2 weeks.

The time point is: cycle 4 day 1 (C4D1), after around six weeks of nivolumab. All trial patients relapsed after autologous stem cell transplantation. Remarks on this clone: The antigen remains unidentified.

Study results and limitations: Newly diagnosed and completely responding patients shared comparable baseline diversity.

Per germline, CDR1 ENHRY and CDR2 SYGVKD. The CDR3 sequence is 13 residues long. Trimming took off 6 bases at V and 0 bases at J, with 8 bases between the two ends. TCRdb keeps only in-frame clones here, not all; method: immunoSEQ multiplex PCR. The sample lists over 70,000 clones; about nine tenths were seen once. This chain joins TRBV10-3 and TRBJ1-2; no reliable D call. The origin of this receptor is a human donor with classical Hodgkin lymphoma. This material consisted of peripheral blood mononuclear cells (PBMCs), taken before the fourth cycle of nivolumab. The CDR3 DNA is TGTGCCATCAGCCCGGATCCTAACTATGGCTACACCTTC. Translation: CAISPDPNYGYTF.